This T cell receptor (beta chain) was found in a study of cytomegalovirus exposure and HLA in healthy donors. Study conclusions and caveats: A reported reduction in N-insertions relative to the approximately 670-donor mean was seen in an Asian-associated ancestry cluster in a later analysis. In a later analysis, TCR beta V- and J-gene trimming showed a link to a missense DCLRE1C variant. Highest at DRB1 and lowest at HLA-C, TCR association rates differed among HLA loci in a later analysis.

This cohort consisted of healthy bone marrow donors. This PCR relied on a set of 60 Vbeta primers and 13 Jbeta primers. Produced via immunoSEQ multiplex PCR; TCRdb's table is partial and in-frame only. The sample lists 100,000 to 150,000 clones, approximately 80% occurring once. Remarks on this clone: The antigen is unknown.

Germline values: CDR1 SGHNT, CDR2 YYREEE (reference sequence). The CDR3 length is 13 residues. The V and J ends lost 5 bases and 6 bases respectively, with 14 bases between them. The TCR originated in a man aged 50 to 59 in good health and CMV-seronegative. V is TRBV5-4 and J is TRBJ1-1; D possibly corresponds to TRBD1 (5 bases). Specimen: PBMCs. The CDR3, as DNA: TGTGCCAGCAGAAACCAGGGATTTGCTGAAGCTTTCTTT. This gives the protein CASRNQGFAEAFF. Based on the CDR3 plus reference TRBV5-4 and TRBJ1-1, the full variable domain is ETGVTQSPTHLIKTRGQQVTLRCSSQSGHNTVSWYQQALGQGPQFIFQYYREEENGRGNFPPRFSGLQFPNYSSELNVNALELDDSALYLCASRNQGFAEAFFGQGTRLTVV.